Listed below are T cell receptor beta chains from one sample, sequenced in a study of blood T cell repertoires in COVID-19. Libraries were prepared by immunoSEQ multiplex PCR; TCRdb keeps only in-frame clonotypes and omits some of them. This sample has some 450,000 clones, with approximately 90% found just once. The sample consisted of peripheral blood. The receptors come from a man aged 18 to 29 with COVID-19, enrolled during active disease. CDR3s include the opening cysteine and the closing phenylalanine or tryptophan. Fields, in order: V gene, CDR3 length, D gene, clone size, J gene, CDR3 DNA, CDR3 protein. D genes are given only for firm matches. The size entry is marked missing in some rows and otherwise reads once, few, many or a size class.

>TRBV6-5|15|TRBD1|NA|TRBJ1-3
TGTGCCAGCACCAGACAGGGGAACTCTGGAAACACCATATATTTT
CASTRQGNSGNTIYF
>TRBV29-1|13|TRBD1|NA|TRBJ1-5
TGCAGCGCTAGGGACAGCCGCAATCAGCCCCAGCATTTT
CSARDSRNQPQHF
>TRBV13|15|TRBD2|NA|TRBJ2-3
TGTGCCAGCAGCGTAGCGGGTAACCTCACAGATACGCAGTATTTT
CASSVAGNLTDTQYF
>TRBV4-1|13|NA|once|TRBJ1-5
TGCGCCAGCAGCCAAGAGAGAAATCAGCCCCAGCATTTT
CASSQERNQPQHF
>TRBV19|15|NA|NA|TRBJ1-2
TGTGCCAGTAGTATAGATCTTCGGGTCACGGATGGCTACACCTTC
CASSIDLRVTDGYTF
>TRBV7-2|14|NA|NA|TRBJ2-1
TGTGCCAGCAGCCTCCGGGAAAGGCGTAATGAGCAGTTCTTC
CASSLRERRNEQFF
>TRBV5-4|13|NA|NA|TRBJ2-6
TGTGCCAGCAGCTCCGCTGGGGCCAACGTCCTGACTTTC
CASSSAGANVLTF
>TRBV5-1|15|NA|NA|TRBJ1-1
TGCGCCAGCAGCTTGGAAGCGGCCCCCAACACTGAAGCTTTCTTT
CASSLEAAPNTEAFF
>TRBV6-5|15|TRBD2|NA|TRBJ2-5
TGTGCCAGCAGTTACTCGGGTAGCGGGGAAGAGACCCAGTACTTC
CASSYSGSGEETQYF
>TRBV3-1/TRBV3-2|14|TRBD1|few|TRBJ1-4
TGTGCCAGCAGCCGCGGGACAGGGACTGAAAAACTGTTTTTT
CASSRGTGTEKLFF
>TRBV2|13|TRBD1|NA|TRBJ1-1
TGTGCCAGCAGAGGGGGCTTTGACACTGAAGCTTTCTTT
CASRGGFDTEAFF
>TRBV5-5|17|NA|NA|TRBJ1-5
TGTGCCAGCAGCGACGACTTTTGGGGGGTAGGGGCCCAGCCCCAGCATTTT
CASSDDFWGVGAQPQHF
>TRBV5-5|13|NA|NA|TRBJ2-5
TGTGCCAGCAGCCGGGCAGGGGAGGAGACCCAGTACTTC
CASSRAGEETQYF
>TRBV2|15|TRBD2|NA|TRBJ2-5
TGTGCCAGCGGGACAGCGGGGGGGCCTAGGGAGACCCAGTACTTC
CASGTAGGPRETQYF
>TRBV18|15|TRBD2|NA|TRBJ2-7
TGTGCCAGCTCGGAATTAGGGGCGGGAGGTTACGAGCAGTACTTC
CASSELGAGGYEQYF
>TRBV20-1|14|NA|few|TRBJ2-5
TGCAGTGCTAGTAGTCGGGCAGGGCTAGAGACCCAGTACTTC
CSASSRAGLETQYF
>TRBV7-6|16|TRBD2|NA|TRBJ2-1
TGTGCCAGCAGCCCGGGAGCGGGGGGGCCCTCGCATGAGCAGTTCTTC
CASSPGAGGPSHEQFF
>TRBV7-8|13|NA|NA|TRBJ2-2
TGTGCCAGCAGTTCTAGGGAGGTCGGGGAGCTGTTTTTT
CASSSREVGELFF
>TRBV19|13|TRBD1|NA|TRBJ1-1
TGTGCCAGTAGTACCAGGACAGGGGTTGAAGCTTTCTTT
CASSTRTGVEAFF
>TRBV19|13|NA|NA|TRBJ1-2
TGTGCCAGTAGCACCGGGAGGCTTGGTGGCTACACCTTC
CASSTGRLGGYTF
>TRBV20-1|13|NA|NA|TRBJ2-7
TGCAGTGCTACTGAAGGCAGGGTCTACGAGCAGTACTTC
CSATEGRVYEQYF
>TRBV7-8|13|NA|NA|TRBJ1-4
TGTGCCAGCAGCTTAGCGGGTACGGGAAAACTGTTTTTT
CASSLAGTGKLFF
>TRBV27|15|TRBD2|NA|TRBJ2-5
TGTGCCAGCAGGAGCCTAGCGGGATCGGAAGAGACCCAGTACTTC
CASRSLAGSEETQYF
>TRBV6-1|15|TRBD2|NA|TRBJ2-7
TGTGCCAGCAGTGAGGATAGCGGGAGGGCCTACGAGCAGTACTTC
CASSEDSGRAYEQYF
>TRBV11-1|14|NA|NA|TRBJ2-7
TGTGCCAGCAGCTTCGGCAGGGGCACCTACGAGCAGTACTTC
CASSFGRGTYEQYF
>TRBV30|13|NA|NA|TRBJ1-1
TGTGCCTGGAGTGCAGGCCCGAACACTGAAGCTTTCTTT
CAWSAGPNTEAFF
>TRBV19|15|TRBD2|NA|TRBJ2-3
TGTGCCAGTAGTATAGCGGGGGGGTTCACAGATACGCAGTATTTT
CASSIAGGFTDTQYF
>TRBV7-9|12|NA|few|TRBJ1-1
TGTGCCAGCAGCTTCATGGGCCGGGAAGCTTTCTTT
CASSFMGREAFF
>TRBV6-5|12|NA|NA|TRBJ2-7
TGTGCCAGCAGTACTCCGGGGTACGAGCAGTACTTC
CASSTPGYEQYF
>TRBV3-1/TRBV3-2|15|TRBD1|NA|TRBJ2-5
TGTGCCAGCAGCCAAGTCGGGACAGGGGGCCTGACCCAGTACTTC
CASSQVGTGGLTQYF
>TRBV27|14|NA|NA|TRBJ1-2
TGTGCCAGCAGTTTGGACAGTTGGGGCTATGGCTACACCTTC
CASSLDSWGYGYTF
>TRBV30|15|NA|NA|TRBJ1-1
TGTGCCTGGAGTGCTTGGACAGTTGGGGGATTTGAAGCTTTCTTT
CAWSAWTVGGFEAFF
>TRBV30|17|TRBD2|once|TRBJ2-1
TGTGCCTGGAGTACCCTAACTAGCGGGAGGGCCAACAATGAGCAGTTCTTC
CAWSTLTSGRANNEQFF
>TRBV11-3|13|TRBD1|NA|TRBJ2-7
TGTGCCAGCAGCCCGGGACAGCGTGACGAGCAGTACTTC
CASSPGQRDEQYF
>TRBV3-1/TRBV3-2|16|NA|NA|TRBJ2-3
TGTGCCAGCAGCCAAGAAACAGGAGCAAGAACAGATACGCAGTATTTT
CASSQETGARTDTQYF
>TRBV5-4|16|NA|NA|TRBJ2-6
TGTGCCAGCAGCCCCCCGCGAGCGGATGGGGCCAACGTCCTGACTTTC
CASSPPRADGANVLTF
>TRBV5-1|15|TRBD1|NA|TRBJ2-3
TGCGCCAGCAGCTTGGCGGGACAGGGCACAGATACGCAGTATTTT
CASSLAGQGTDTQYF
>TRBV2|17|NA|NA|TRBJ2-7
TGTGCCAGCGACCCTGGGACTGCCTATTCAGGCCGCAACGAGCAGTACTTC
CASDPGTAYSGRNEQYF
>TRBV14|17|TRBD1|once|TRBJ2-2
TGTGCCAGCAGCCAGACGACAGGGGACGCGAACACCGGGGAGCTGTTTTTT
CASSQTTGDANTGELFF
>TRBV14|17|TRBD1|NA|TRBJ2-2
TGTGCCAGCAGCCCACTAGGCCTGACAGGGGTGACCGGGGAGCTGTTTTTT
CASSPLGLTGVTGELFF
>TRBV2|13|TRBD1|NA|TRBJ2-7
TGTGCCAGCACAACAGGGGTAAATGGGGAGCAGTACTTC
CASTTGVNGEQYF